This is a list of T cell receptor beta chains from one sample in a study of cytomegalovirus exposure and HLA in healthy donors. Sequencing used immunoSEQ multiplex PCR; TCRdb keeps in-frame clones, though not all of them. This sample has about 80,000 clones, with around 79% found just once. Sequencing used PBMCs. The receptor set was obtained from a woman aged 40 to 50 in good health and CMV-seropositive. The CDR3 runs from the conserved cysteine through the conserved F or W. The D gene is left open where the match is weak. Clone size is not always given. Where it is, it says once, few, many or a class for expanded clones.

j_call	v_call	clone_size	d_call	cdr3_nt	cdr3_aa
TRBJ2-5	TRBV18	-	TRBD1	TGTGCCAGCTCACAGATCGACAGGGTGAACCAAGAGACCCAGTACTTC	CASSQIDRVNQETQYF
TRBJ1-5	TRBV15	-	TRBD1	TGTGCCACCAGCAAACGACAGGGCTTAGGGAGCAATCAGCCCCAGCATTTT	CATSKRQGLGSNQPQHF
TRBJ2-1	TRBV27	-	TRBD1	TGTGCCAGCAGTGCACGACAGGGAAGGGGCTACAATGAGCAGTTCTTC	CASSARQGRGYNEQFF
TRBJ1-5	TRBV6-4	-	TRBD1	TGTGCCAGCAGATCCTGTTTGGGACAGGGTTTGCCCCATCAGCCCCAGCATTTT	CASRSCLGQGLPHQPQHF
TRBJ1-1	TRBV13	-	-	TGTGCCAGCAGTTCTAGGGGCACTGAAGCTTTCTTT	CASSSRGTEAFF
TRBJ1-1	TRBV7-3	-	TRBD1	TGTGCCAGCAGCTCCGGGACAGGTCTTGAAGCTTTCTTT	CASSSGTGLEAFF
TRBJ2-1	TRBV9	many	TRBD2	TGTGCCAGCAGCGTAGGGGGGGGCTCCTACAATGAGCAGTTCTTC	CASSVGGGSYNEQFF
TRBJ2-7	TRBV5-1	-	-	TGCGCCAGCAGCTTGTCCCAGTTTAACTACGAGCAGTACTTC	CASSLSQFNYEQYF
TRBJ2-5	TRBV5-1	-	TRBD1	TGCGCCAGCAGCTTGGGACAGGGAGCAGAGACCCAGTACTTC	CASSLGQGAETQYF
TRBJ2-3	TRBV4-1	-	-	TGCGCCAGCAGCCAAGATACAGCAGATACGCAGTATTTT	CASSQDTADTQYF
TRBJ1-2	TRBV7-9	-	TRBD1	TGTGCCAGCAGCTTAGTGGACAGGGGCTATGGCTACACCTTC	CASSLVDRGYGYTF
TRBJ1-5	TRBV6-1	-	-	TGTGCCAGCAGTGAAGTTCCGGGGTCTAGCAATCAGCCCCAGCATTTT	CASSEVPGSSNQPQHF
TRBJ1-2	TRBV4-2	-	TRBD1	TGTGCCAGCAGTCAGGGGGCGCCGGGCTATGGCTACACCTTC	CASSQGAPGYGYTF
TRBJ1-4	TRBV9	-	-	TGTGCCAGCAGCGTAGACAGGGTGGAAGAAAAACTGTTTTTT	CASSVDRVEEKLFF
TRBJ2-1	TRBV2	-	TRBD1	TGTGCCAGCAGTGCGCCGGGACAGGCCTACAATGAGCAGTTCTTC	CASSAPGQAYNEQFF
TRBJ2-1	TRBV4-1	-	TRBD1	TGCGCCAGCAGCCCCTTAGGGACAGACGAGCAGTTCTTC	CASSPLGTDEQFF
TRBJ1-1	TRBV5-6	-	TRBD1	TGTGCCAGCAGCCCAGACAGGGGCGGGAACACTGAAGCTTTCTTT	CASSPDRGGNTEAFF
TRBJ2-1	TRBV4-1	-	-	TGCGCCAGCAGCCCGCTAAAACGACTCTACAATGAGCAGTTCTTC	CASSPLKRLYNEQFF
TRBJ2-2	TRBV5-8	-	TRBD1	TGTGCCAGCAGCTGGAGGACAGGCCGGACCGGGGAGCTGTTTTTT	CASSWRTGRTGELFF
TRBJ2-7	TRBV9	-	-	TGTGCCAGCAGCGAGACACCCTCCTACGAGCAGTACTTC	CASSETPSYEQYF
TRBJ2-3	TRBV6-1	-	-	TGTGCCAGCAGTGATCTATTAGAAACGCAGTATTTT	CASSDLLETQYF
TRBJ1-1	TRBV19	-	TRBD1	TGTGCCAGTAGTTTCGACAGGGGGTACTCTGAAGCTTTCTTT	CASSFDRGYSEAFF
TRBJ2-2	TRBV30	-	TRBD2	TGTGCCTGGAGGGGACTAGGGGCCGGGGAGCTGTTTTTT	CAWRGLGAGELFF
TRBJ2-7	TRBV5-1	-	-	TGCGCCAGCAGCTTACGGCAGGGGAGCTACGAGCAGTACTTC	CASSLRQGSYEQYF
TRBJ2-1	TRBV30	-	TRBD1	TGTGCCAGATCGACCGGGACAGGGTCCTACAATGAGCAGTTCTTC	CARSTGTGSYNEQFF
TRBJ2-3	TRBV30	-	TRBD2	TGTGCCTGGAGTCTGATCGCGGGAGGGACAGATACGCAGTATTTT	CAWSLIAGGTDTQYF
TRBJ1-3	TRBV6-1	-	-	TGTGCCAGCAGTGAAGGTCCAGGCTCTGGAAACACCATATATTTT	CASSEGPGSGNTIYF
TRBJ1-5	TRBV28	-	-	TGTGCCAGCGGGGGGAATCAGCCCCAGCATTTT	CASGGNQPQHF
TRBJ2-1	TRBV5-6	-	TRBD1	TGTGCCAGCAGCTTGGCTGCACAGGGGGCGCGGAATGAGCAGTTCTTC	CASSLAAQGARNEQFF
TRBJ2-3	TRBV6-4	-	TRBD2	TGTGCCAGCAGCCCACGCACTAGCGGGGGGGCAGATACGCAGTATTTT	CASSPRTSGGADTQYF
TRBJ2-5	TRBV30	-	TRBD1	TGTGCCTGGAGAGCAGGACAGGGGTCCGTGGAGACCCAGTACTTC	CAWRAGQGSVETQYF
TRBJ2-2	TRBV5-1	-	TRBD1	TGCGCCAGCAGCTGGTGGACAGGGACGAACGGGGAGCTGTTTTTT	CASSWWTGTNGELFF
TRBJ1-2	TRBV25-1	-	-	TGTGCCAGCAGTGAATATGGCGGTGGCTACACCTTC	CASSEYGGGYTF
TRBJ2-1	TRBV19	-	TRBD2	TGTGCCAGTAGTATCACGGCTAGCGGAGCCTCCTACAATGAGCAGTTCTTC	CASSITASGASYNEQFF
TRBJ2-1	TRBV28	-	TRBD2	TGTGCCAGCCAGCGAAGCGGGAGGGCACGCTACAATGAGCAGTTCTTC	CASQRSGRARYNEQFF